This TCR beta chain originates from a study of shared clonotypes between healthy human individuals. Findings and limits, study-wide: Sequencing depth was predicted to influence how clonotypes are shared among donors. The genetic and exposure-history diversity represented was limited by few donors.

Notes on this clone: Its cognate antigen is unknown.

The CDR3 is 15 amino acids. With 11 bases removed from V and 4 bases from J, the gap between germline ends came to 23 bases. Germline V gene sequence: CDR1 ENHRY, CDR2 SYGVKD. Data came from immunoSEQ multiplex PCR; TCRdb stores just in-frame clones and leaves some out. The table includes hundreds of thousands of clones, roughly 79% detected once. The V gene is TRBV10-3, the J gene TRBJ2-5; possibly TRBD2 for D (6 bases). The sequence derives from a woman aged 35 to 49 in good health. Some clones in this sample may be carry-over from other donors' samples. The sequenced sample was PBMCs. The chain's CDR3 is CASALLSGPIETQYF. DNA of the CDR3: TGTGCCTCTGCCCTATTGAGCGGGCCCATAGAGACCCAGTACTTC.